A selection of T cell receptor beta chains follows, all from one sample in a study of shared clonotypes between healthy human individuals. The assay was immunoSEQ multiplex PCR, and TCRdb's table has in-frame clones only and misses some. The repertoire includes about 2.4 million clones, approximately 94% of them detected once, and about 0.13% sits in the top ten. The material sequenced was naive CD4+ T cells sorted from blood. These receptors were collected from a man between 18 and 29 years old in good health. Each CDR3 is given with its conserved first and last residue. The D gene is left open where the match is weak. Not every row has a clone size; where given, it reads once, few, many or a size class.

cdr3_nt cdr3_aa clone_size j_call v_call d_call
TGCGCCAGCAGTGAGTCGCCGATCTACGAGCAGTACTTC CASSESPIYEQYF NA TRBJ2-7 TRBV10-1 NA
TGTGCCAGCAGCTCCCAATTCACGGACCTCTCCTACAATGAGCAGTTCTTC CASSSQFTDLSYNEQFF NA TRBJ2-1 TRBV7-3 NA
TGTGCCAGCAGTTACTCTCGGCTGCCCACAGATACGCAGTATTTT CASSYSRLPTDTQYF NA TRBJ2-3 TRBV6-5 NA
TGCGCCAGCGATCGAGGATACCCGAACACCGGGGAGCTGTTTTTT CASDRGYPNTGELFF once TRBJ2-2 TRBV4-3 NA
TGTGCCAGCAGCCAGCTCAGGGAAAAACTGTTTTTT CASSQLREKLFF NA TRBJ1-4 TRBV14 NA
TGTGCCAGCTCACCACTTCAGACGACCGACGAGCAGTACTTC CASSPLQTTDEQYF NA TRBJ2-7 TRBV18 NA
TGTGCCAGCAGGGATGGGTCGGGGAGAGAGACCCAGTACTTC CASRDGSGRETQYF once TRBJ2-5 TRBV25-1 NA
TGTGCCAGCAGTCGGGACAAGGGGACAGATACGCAGTATTTT CASSRDKGTDTQYF NA TRBJ2-3 TRBV5-8 NA
TGCGCCAGCAGCCCGGGGACAGAAACCGGGGAGCTGTTTTTT CASSPGTETGELFF NA TRBJ2-2 TRBV5-1 TRBD1
TGTGCCAGCAGCTTTGGTCAGGGGGCCCCCTATGGCTACACCTTC CASSFGQGAPYGYTF once TRBJ1-2 TRBV7-8 TRBD1
TGTGCCAGCAGGACGAAAGACAGGGTCGGAAATGAGCAGTTCTTC CASRTKDRVGNEQFF NA TRBJ2-1 TRBV2 TRBD1
TGTGCCAGCAGGCTAGCTAGCGGGCCCTACGAGCAGTACTTC CASRLASGPYEQYF NA TRBJ2-7 TRBV28 TRBD2
TGTGCCAGCAGTTACCTACGACACGGGTCCTCCTACGAGCAGTACTTC CASSYLRHGSSYEQYF NA TRBJ2-7 TRBV6-6 NA
TGTGCCAGCTCACCACGGGTAAAGACAGGGGAAGCTTTCTTT CASSPRVKTGEAFF NA TRBJ1-1 TRBV18 TRBD1
TGTGCCAGCACCTCCCGAGGGCATAGTAGTAGAATGTTTTTT CASTSRGHSSRMFF NA TRBJ2-2 TRBV28 NA
TGTGCCAGCAGCTTCCAAATAGGGGTCAATGAGCAGTTCTTC CASSFQIGVNEQFF once TRBJ2-1 TRBV7-2 NA
TGCGCCAGCAGCCATGAAAGGGGGGCAGCTAACTATGGCTACACCTTC CASSHERGAANYGYTF NA TRBJ1-2 TRBV4-1 NA
TGTGCCAGCTCAGGGCTAGCGGGGGACTACGAGCAGTACTTC CASSGLAGDYEQYF NA TRBJ2-7 TRBV18 TRBD2